These T cell receptor beta chains were read from a single sample in a study of cytomegalovirus exposure and HLA in healthy donors. The assay was immunoSEQ multiplex PCR, and TCRdb's table has in-frame clones only and misses some. This table has around 230,000 clones, 70% to 90% appearing once. Source material: PBMCs. These receptors were collected from a girl under 10 years old in good health and CMV-seronegative. CDR3s include the opening cysteine and the closing phenylalanine or tryptophan. D genes are given only for firm matches. The size entry is marked missing in some rows and otherwise reads once, few, many or a size class.

size	D	V	J	DNA	CDR3
NA	TRBD1	TRBV4-1	TRBJ1-2	TGCGCCAGCAGCCAAGATCCAGGGGGTTACTATGGCTACACCTTC	CASSQDPGGYYGYTF
NA	NA	TRBV5-6	TRBJ1-1	TGTGCCAGCAGCTTGAATAGTGGTCAGGGCCACAACACTGAAGCTTTCTTT	CASSLNSGQGHNTEAFF
NA	TRBD2	TRBV4-1	TRBJ2-7	TGCGCCAGCAGCCGGGCGGGGGGGAGCTCCTACGAGCAGTACTTC	CASSRAGGSSYEQYF
NA	TRBD1	TRBV15	TRBJ2-2	TGTGCCACCAGCAGGGGACCGGGACAGGGGGGCACCGGGGAGCTGTTTTTT	CATSRGPGQGGTGELFF
NA	NA	TRBV9	TRBJ2-3	TGTGCCAGCAGCCTAAGACAGATAGGAGCAGATACGCAGTATTTT	CASSLRQIGADTQYF
few	NA	TRBV27	TRBJ1-5	TGTGCCAGCAACTCCGGGTATAGCAATCAGCCCCAGCATTTT	CASNSGYSNQPQHF
NA	NA	TRBV30	TRBJ1-2	TGTGCCTGGACGGTAGGAGGGGTTTATGGCTACACCTTC	CAWTVGGVYGYTF
NA	NA	TRBV2	TRBJ2-7	TGTGCCAGCAGTGACAGTTACGAGCAGTACTTC	CASSDSYEQYF
NA	NA	TRBV6-5	TRBJ2-5	TGTGCCAGCAGTGACCCGACGGGAGAGGAGACCCAGTACTTC	CASSDPTGEETQYF
NA	NA	TRBV15	TRBJ2-7	TGTGCCACCAGCAGAGGACAGGATACGGTCAAGTACTTC	CATSRGQDTVKYF
NA	TRBD1	TRBV15	TRBJ2-1	TGTGCCACCAGCAGAGCCGACAGGGGTTATGAGCAGTTCTTC	CATSRADRGYEQFF
NA	NA	TRBV5-1	TRBJ1-1	TGCGCCAGCAGCTTGGCCGACACTGAAGCTTTCTTT	CASSLADTEAFF
NA	TRBD1	TRBV5-8	TRBJ2-7	TGTGCCAGCAGCTTGGCGGACAGGGGTTACGAGCAGTACTTC	CASSLADRGYEQYF
NA	TRBD2	TRBV7-9	TRBJ2-5	TGTGCCAGCAGCTCTAGCGGGGGGGAACAAGAGACCCAGTACTTC	CASSSSGGEQETQYF
once	TRBD1	TRBV13	TRBJ1-6	TGTGCCAGCAGCCGGACAGGGGGCGGGTCACCCCTCCACTTT	CASSRTGGGSPLHF
NA	TRBD2	TRBV5-4	TRBJ2-2	TGTGCCAGCAGCCCCCGGCTAGCGGGAGGAACCGGGGAGCTGTTTTTT	CASSPRLAGGTGELFF
NA	NA	TRBV7-2	TRBJ1-5	TGTGCCAGCAGCTTAGGTCGGGAGCCCCAGCATTTT	CASSLGREPQHF
NA	NA	TRBV19	TRBJ2-1	TGTGCCAGTAGGAGCCGCAATGAGCAGTTCTTC	CASRSRNEQFF
NA	NA	TRBV5-1	TRBJ1-1	TGCGCCAGCAGCTTGGGAGTAAACACTGAAGCTTTCTTT	CASSLGVNTEAFF
few	NA	TRBV7-8	TRBJ2-5	TGTGCCAGCAGCTTAGAGTGGGGGCGCGAAGAGACCCAGTACTTC	CASSLEWGREETQYF
NA	TRBD2	TRBV4-1	TRBJ2-1	TGCGCCAGCAGCCAAGGGGGACTAGTCTACAATGAGCAGTTCTTC	CASSQGGLVYNEQFF
NA	TRBD2	TRBV28	TRBJ2-3	TGTGCCAGCAAATTACTAGCGGGGGGGTTGACAGATACGCAGTATTTT	CASKLLAGGLTDTQYF
NA	NA	TRBV6-5	TRBJ2-7	TGTGCCAGCAGTTACCGGAGGGAGAGCTCCTACGAGCAGTACTTC	CASSYRRESSYEQYF
NA	NA	TRBV7-8	TRBJ2-2	TGTGCCAGCAGCTTAGAGGCTAGCCTTTTGATCACCGGGGAGCTGTTTTTT	CASSLEASLLITGELFF
NA	TRBD1	TRBV11-2	TRBJ1-6	TGTGCCAGCGGCAGGACAGGCTATAATTCACCCCTCCACTTT	CASGRTGYNSPLHF
once	NA	TRBV7-7	TRBJ1-1	TGTGCCAGCAGCTTAGCGCCGAGCACTGAAGCTTTCTTT	CASSLAPSTEAFF
NA	NA	TRBV9	TRBJ2-7	TGTGCCAGCAGCGTAGAGGGGACGGGAGTGAAGTACTTC	CASSVEGTGVKYF
NA	TRBD2	TRBV9	TRBJ2-3	TGTGCCAGCAGCTCAGGGACTAGCGGGGGGCTATTCACAGATACGCAGTATTTT	CASSSGTSGGLFTDTQYF
NA	NA	TRBV2	TRBJ1-5	TGTGCCAGTACCGAACAGGGATTTAGCAATCAGCCCCAGCATTTT	CASTEQGFSNQPQHF
NA	TRBD2	TRBV7-2	TRBJ2-3	TGTGCCAGCAGCTTAGTGGCTAGCGGGAGTGGGCATACGCAGTATTTT	CASSLVASGSGHTQYF
few	TRBD1	TRBV7-6	TRBJ1-3	TGTGCCAGCAGCTTGGTGGACAGGGTGGTTTCTGGAAACACCATATATTTT	CASSLVDRVVSGNTIYF
NA	NA	TRBV6-1	TRBJ1-6	TGTGCCGGAAGGAGCTCCTATAATTCACCCCTCCACTTT	CAGRSSYNSPLHF
NA	TRBD2	TRBV6-5	TRBJ2-1	TGTGCCAGCAGTTACTCTCTGGCGGGAGGACTCAATGAGCAGTTCTTC	CASSYSLAGGLNEQFF
NA	NA	TRBV4-1	TRBJ2-1	TGCGCCAGCAGCCAAGACCGTGGCGGAAAAGGGGGCAATGAGCAGTTCTTC	CASSQDRGGKGGNEQFF
NA	NA	TRBV7-9	TRBJ2-5	TGTGCCAGCAGTCTGTTAGAGGTGAAAGAGACCCAGTACTTC	CASSLLEVKETQYF